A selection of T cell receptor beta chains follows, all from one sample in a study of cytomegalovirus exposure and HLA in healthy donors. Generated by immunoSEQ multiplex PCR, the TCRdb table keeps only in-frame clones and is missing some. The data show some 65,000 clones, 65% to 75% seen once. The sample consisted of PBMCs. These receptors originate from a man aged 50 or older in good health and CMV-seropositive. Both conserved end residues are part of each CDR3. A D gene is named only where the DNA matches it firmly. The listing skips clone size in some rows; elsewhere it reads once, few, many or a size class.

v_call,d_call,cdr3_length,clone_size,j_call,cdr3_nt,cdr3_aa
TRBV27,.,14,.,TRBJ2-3,TGTGCCAGCAGTTTAGTTCGACAGGGACTAGATAAATATTTT,CASSLVRQGLDKYF
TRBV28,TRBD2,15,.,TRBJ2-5,TGTGCCAGCAGTTGGACTAGCGGGAGGGCAGAGACCCAGTACTTC,CASSWTSGRAETQYF
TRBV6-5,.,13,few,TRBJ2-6,TGTGCCAGCAGAACATTTGGGGCCAACGTCCTGACTTTC,CASRTFGANVLTF
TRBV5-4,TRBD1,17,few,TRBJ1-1,TGTGCCAGCAGCCGCGACAGGGGGCACATCAGGGGCACTGAAGCTTTCTTT,CASSRDRGHIRGTEAFF
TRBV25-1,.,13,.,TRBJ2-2,TGTGCCAGCAGTGACCGGTACACCGGGGAGCTGTTTTTT,CASSDRYTGELFF
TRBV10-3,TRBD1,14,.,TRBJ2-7,TGTGCCATCAACGACAGGGGACAATTGGGGGAGCAGTACTTC,CAINDRGQLGEQYF
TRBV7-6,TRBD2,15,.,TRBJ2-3,TGTGCCAGCAAACGAGCTAGCGGCGTTACAGATACGCAGTATTTT,CASKRASGVTDTQYF
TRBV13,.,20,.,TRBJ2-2,TGTGCCAGCAGCTTAGAAGTCCGGCGGGGGCCGGGTTCAAATACCGGGGAGCTGTTTTTT,CASSLEVRRGPGSNTGELFF
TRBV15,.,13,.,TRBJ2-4,TGTGCCACCCAAACGGACAGAATAAACATTCAGTACTTC,CATQTDRINIQYF
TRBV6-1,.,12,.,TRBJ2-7,TGTGCCAGCAGTGCCCTCCTGGCCGAGCAGTACTTC,CASSALLAEQYF
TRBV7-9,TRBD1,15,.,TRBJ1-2,TGTGCCAGCAGCCCCACAGGGGGCCCTAACTATGGCTACACCTTC,CASSPTGGPNYGYTF
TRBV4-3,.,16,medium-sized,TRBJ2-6,TGCGCCAGCAGCCAAGACAGTTTCTCTGGGGCCAACGTCCTGACTTTC,CASSQDSFSGANVLTF
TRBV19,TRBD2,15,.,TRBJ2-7,TGTGCCAGTAGTATAGTTGCAGCGGGGAGTCGGGAGCAGTACTTC,CASSIVAAGSREQYF
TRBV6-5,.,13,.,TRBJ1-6,TGTGCCAGCAGCCGGGAGGAAAATTCACCCCTCCACTTT,CASSREENSPLHF
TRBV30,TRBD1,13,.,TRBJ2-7,TGTGCCTGGAGTTCGGGACAGTCCTACGAGCAGTACTTC,CAWSSGQSYEQYF
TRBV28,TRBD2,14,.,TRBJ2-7,TGTGCCAGCAGTGAGACTAGCGGGAGTTCCGAGCAGTACTTC,CASSETSGSSEQYF
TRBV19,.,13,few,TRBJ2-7,TGTGCCAGTACGGACTCGGCCTCCTACGAGCAGTACTTC,CASTDSASYEQYF
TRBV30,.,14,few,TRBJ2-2,TGTGCCTGGACCCCGGGGTGGGGTTCCGGGGAGCTGTTTTTT,CAWTPGWGSGELFF
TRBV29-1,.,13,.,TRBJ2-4,TGCAGCGTCGGACTCGTAGCCAAAAACATTCAGTACTTC,CSVGLVAKNIQYF
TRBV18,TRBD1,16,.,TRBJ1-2,TGTGCCAGCTCACCTTCAACAGGGGGCTCCACTCAAGGCTACACCTTC,CASSPSTGGSTQGYTF
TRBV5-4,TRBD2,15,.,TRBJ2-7,TGTGCCAGCAGCGCCAGACTAGCGGGAGAGGACGAGCAGTACTTC,CASSARLAGEDEQYF
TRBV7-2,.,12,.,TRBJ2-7,TGTGCCAGTGGAGGGACCTCCTACGAGCAGTACTTC,CASGGTSYEQYF
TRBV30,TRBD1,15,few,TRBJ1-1,TGTGCCTGGAGTGGAGACAGGGTTTTGAGAACTGAAGCTTTCTTT,CAWSGDRVLRTEAFF
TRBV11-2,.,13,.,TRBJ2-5,TGTGCCAGCAGCTTGCGGCCAGGGGAGACCCAGTACTTC,CASSLRPGETQYF
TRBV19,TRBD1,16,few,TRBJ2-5,TGTGCCAGTAGTGAATCCACAGGGGGCTTCAGAGAGACCCAGTACTTC,CASSESTGGFRETQYF
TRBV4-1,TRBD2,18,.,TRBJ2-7,TGCGCCAGCAGCCAAGATAGTTGGACTAGCGGGAGGACCTACGAGCAGTACTTC,CASSQDSWTSGRTYEQYF
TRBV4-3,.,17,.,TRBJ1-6,TGCGCCAGCAGCCAATTTACAGGGACACTCAATAATTCACCCCTCCACTTT,CASSQFTGTLNNSPLHF
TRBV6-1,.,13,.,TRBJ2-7,TGTGCCAGCAGTGTTACGACAACCTACGAGCAGTACTTC,CASSVTTTYEQYF
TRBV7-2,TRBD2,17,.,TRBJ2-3,TGTGCCAGCAGCCGTAGCGGGGGCGGCGGGGGACGGGATACGCAGTATTTT,CASSRSGGGGGRDTQYF
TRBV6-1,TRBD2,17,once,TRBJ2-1,TGTGCCAGCAGTGATATTCAGACTAGCGGGAGGGTTAGGGAGCAGTTCTTC,CASSDIQTSGRVREQFF
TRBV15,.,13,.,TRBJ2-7,TGTGCCACCAGCATGACAGGCTCCTACGAGCAGTACTTC,CATSMTGSYEQYF
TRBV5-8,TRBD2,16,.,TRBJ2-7,TGTGCCAGCAGCCCGACTCTGAGCGGGAGGATATACGAGCAGTACTTC,CASSPTLSGRIYEQYF
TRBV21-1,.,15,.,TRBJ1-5,.,CASSKVGSGNQPQHF